This T cell receptor (beta chain) originates from a study of cytomegalovirus exposure and HLA in healthy donors (dated by TCRdb to about 2017). As for the study more broadly: In an earlier analysis of roughly 590 of the donors, about 270 Gb of sequence data and 120 million or so unique TCR beta sequences from 150 million to 200 million T cells were reported. HLA typing included class I and class II loci at four-digit resolution. Using immunosequencing, the study profiled T cell repertoires from 640 or so subjects and related those repertoires to cytomegalovirus serostatus. Rather than using new phenotypic data, the later analysis identified candidate immune exposures from TCR beta sequences and from how often those sequences occurred across donors. Four or five DR-DQ haplotypes were treated as single units for association and clustering because of strong linkage in the cohort. On average, around 240,000 unique TCR beta nucleotide sequences were sequenced per donor among some 420 genotyped donors of the cohort, with around 19% of those sequences being non-productive. Typing coverage varied by locus: roughly 620-630 donors for A, B, C, DRB1 and DQB1; roughly 500 for DQA1; more than 600 for DPA1; some 470 for DPB1. Among the roughly 400 genotyped donors, approximately 76% belonged to the genetic ancestry cluster associated with self-reported Caucasian donors. To predict cytomegalovirus infection status, the study combined high-throughput TCR immunosequencing, statistical association of individual TCRs with disease status, and machine learning. Roughly 300 gigabases of sequencing data and 80 million or so unique TCR sequences were included in an early release covering 550 to 800 HLA-typed donors. The aim of the study was to test whether cataloging public T cell receptors could identify signatures of past pathogen exposure. A separate validation cohort of over a hundred different subjects was used in addition to the roughly 670-subject first cohort. All discovery cohort repertoires had been generated on a single sequencing platform. Donor age, sex, ethnicity and CMV serostatus were collected together with the repertoire data. In a later analysis, previously published TCR beta repertoires from fewer than 750 donors were re-analyzed and high-resolution HLA genotyping was added so that TCR occurrence patterns could be studied. In a later genetic analysis, genome-wide SNP genotypes for about 65% of the 666 donors were used, and that subset was treated as a discovery cohort. An earlier analysis of 587 of the donors applied high-throughput TCR beta sequencing to assess whether each TCR beta V gene segment acted as functional or pseudogenic. The paper as a whole reports these results and caveats: Three of the identified cytomegalovirus-associated TCR beta chains were confirmed in vitro to be specific for cytomegalovirus antigens. The study listed 150 to 200 TCR beta chains as associated with cytomegalovirus. Several of the top co-occurrence clusters appeared to be linked to parvovirus B19, influenza, CMV and Epstein-Barr virus, according to a later analysis. V-gene and J-gene trimming of TCR beta chains was associated with a missense DCLRE1C variant in a later genetic analysis, and the association was replicated in an independent cohort. The cohort was sequenced for TCR beta chains only, and without alpha or paired-chain data the features that could be detected were limited. Some IMGT-functional V segments, including TRBV6-2 and TRBV6-3, could not be told apart with the 87-base-pair reads, so those segments were excluded. A cluster of highly shared sequence variants was judged likely to be a technical artifact of the sequencing pipeline. Broadly in line with IMGT annotations, most TCR beta V segments showed up in productive rearrangements about 90% or about 30% of the time in an earlier analysis of under 700 of the donors. According to a later analysis, most CMV-associated TCR beta chains appeared to be HLA-restricted, and the HLA associations seemed to be driven largely by CMV exposure. According to the authors, the approach could potentially be generalized to other disease states and immunological phenotypes. A further reported finding was that TCR beta sequences accurately predicted the HLA-A and HLA-B alleles for most subjects in the first cohort. CMV serostatus was the only immune exposure information available for the cohort. Because counts were too low, roughly 18 rarely observed V segments, including chromosome 9 orphons, were left out of the earlier analysis of roughly 600 of the donors. Compared with the roughly 700-donor mean, donors in an Asian-associated ancestry cluster had fewer N-insertions in productive TCRs, according to a later genetic analysis. Because some donors lacked HLA typing at each locus, the association tests relied only on the typed subset. Specific HLA alleles were associated with 15,000 to 20,000 TCR beta sequences at a false discovery rate of 0.05 in a later analysis. In a later analysis, HLA-associated TCR beta chains showed more clonal expansion and lower generation probabilities than non-associated chains that were equally common. When HLA alleles, especially DR and DQ, strongly co-occurred, attributing TCR associations to individual alleles was difficult. Correlated functional status among segregating V segments might reflect linkage disequilibrium, but an unknown experimental factor could not be ruled out. Cytomegalovirus status was reported to be diagnosed by the classifier with high specificity and sensitivity in both the original and validation cohorts. Most TCR sequences were seen in very few donors, while some public TCRs were found in many individuals. Roughly uniform sequencing depth across donors was assumed in presence/absence analyses, although this assumption may not hold. In a later analysis, the rate of TCR association differed among HLA loci, with DRB1 alleles having the most associated TCRs and HLA-C alleles having the fewest.

The library relied on the immunoSEQ multiplex PCR assay. The multiplex PCR relied on a mix of 60 forward primers for TCR Vbeta segments and 13 reverse primers for TCR Jbeta segments. The CDR3 region of rearranged TCR beta genes was amplified from genomic DNA by a multiplex PCR assay. The amplified TCR beta libraries were sequenced on the Illumina HiSeq System as 87-base-pair reads. The original pipeline was this. In a later analysis, some 80 million unique TCR beta chains were counted across the roughly 670 repertoires, and approximately 11 million of these chains were shared by at least two donors. A nearest-neighbor algorithm error-corrected the raw reads and collapsed the reads into unique sequences, merging closely related sequences to remove PCR and sequencing errors. To assign V, D and J gene segments, CDR3 sequences were aligned to IMGT reference sequences. For a sequence to be retained, at least a six-nucleotide match to both a V gene segment and a J gene segment was required. A rearrangement counted as productive if the CDR3 had no stop codons and remained in frame with V and J, and every other rearrangement counted as non-productive. Following IMGT convention, CDR3 was defined as the stretch from the second conserved V-encoded cysteine to the conserved J-encoded phenylalanine. The earlier analysis of some 580 of the donors excluded any sequence lacking an unambiguous match to a single V gene segment. An earlier analysis of a few hundred of the donors classified V segments as functional when productive rearrangements were above 56.7% and as segregating when the standard deviation between donors was above 5%. A statistical classification framework was built for diagnosing cytomegalovirus status from the catalog of TCR beta chain sequences. In a later analysis, TCR nucleotide sequences were compared against IMGT/GENE-DB human TR gene sequences so that V and J genes could be assigned. In a later analysis, CDR3 sequences and most-parsimonious VDJ recombination scenarios were assigned using the TCRdist pipeline. In a later analysis, each TCR beta chain was defined by its CDR3 amino acid sequence together with its V-gene family, and reads lacking a unique V-gene family were excluded. In a later analysis, nearly 600 highly shared, low-generation-probability nucleotide sequences were removed to address suspected cross-contamination and a sequencing artifact. In a later analysis, a clonal expansion index was calculated for each public chain from normalized within-repertoire ranks of inferred template counts. Generation probabilities in a later analysis came from a VDJ recombination model fitted to out-of-frame rearrangements, and those results were checked against IGoR. A later analysis scored TCR-TCR, TCR-HLA and TCR-CMV co-occurrence with hypergeometric tests, applying a repertoire-size bias correction to TCR pairs. A later analysis estimated false discovery rates by permuting HLA or CMV assignments 20 times. In a later analysis, co-occurring TCRs were grouped using DBSCAN, and TCRdist sequence similarity was added for clustering within HLA-allele-positive subsets. Repertoires with fewer than 30,000 or more than 120,000 public chains were left out of co-occurrence clustering, as were five repertoires with anomalous nucleotide sharing. TCRdb took over this immuneACCESS table, retaining in-frame rearrangements with V and J assigned. Such tables are incomplete; in checked studies, under half of the missing clones stem from an unresolved V gene, and the remainder is unexplained. The DNA was the basis for D and trimming; V, J and clone size are from that table. The sample profile shows more than 100,000 clones; over 80% of them were found once. The biggest ten clones account for less than 2% of the sample.

The germline V gene yields SGHRS for CDR1 and YFSETQ for CDR2. Its CDR3 holds 15 amino acids, cysteine through phenylalanine. CDR3 DNA is the only sequence kept; it has 45 bases, read in frame from the first base. V lost 0 bases and J lost 0 bases; the stretch between them is 7 bases long. A word on this clone: This clone's antigen is unknown. No much larger clone exists at a distance of one base, and base qualities are not known.

In total, just over 650 healthy bone marrow donors made up the cohort. All cohort members were sampled while nominally healthy, although unrecorded immune exposures were likely present. The donor tested CMV seronegative and was one of the 352 seronegative cohort members. Each donor provided a peripheral blood sample, and peripheral blood mononuclear cells were used for TCR beta sequencing. The Qiagen DNeasy Blood Extraction Kit was used to extract genomic DNA from the blood cell samples. Recombination connected TRBV5-1 to TRBJ2-1; the D gene is unclear. Source material: PBMCs. The receptor comes from a middle-aged man in good health and CMV-seronegative. CDR3 region: CASSLAESSYNEQFF. The bases read TGCGCCAGCAGCTTGGCCGAGAGCTCCTACAATGAGCAGTTCTTC.